The following is a T cell receptor beta chain sequence with its context. Its antigen is undetermined. PCR amplification relied on 60 Vbeta primers (plus 13 Jbeta primers). Clones were sequenced by immunoSEQ multiplex PCR, and TCRdb holds only the in-frame ones, with some missing. This table holds 120,000 or so clones, around 84% found once. These data originate in a study of cytomegalovirus exposure and HLA in healthy donors. Study information: An early data release held approximately 80 million unique TCRs from HLA-typed donors. When about 400 donors were genotyped, roughly four fifths of them were found to fall in the Caucasian-associated ancestry cluster. Study conclusions and caveats: More than 15,000 TCR beta sequences were associated with HLA alleles at 0.05 false discovery rate in a later analysis. Researchers reported in a later analysis that common viral pathogens appeared linked to several top clusters.

Germline V lookup: CDR1 LNHDA, CDR2 SQIVND (reference sequence). This CDR3 comprises 13 residues. Trimming left V 5 bases short and J 11 bases short, with 18 bases between. The chain employs TRBV19 and TRBJ1-1; TRBD1 is a possible D gene (6 bases). This sequence was found in a man in his late teens or twenties in good health and CMV-seronegative. Sequencing was performed on PBMCs. The CDR3 DNA follows: TGTGCCAGTAGTCCCAACTTTCAGGGGTCGGCTTTCTTT. This sequence encodes CASSPNFQGSAFF.